The clone carrying this TCR beta chain was observed once. Per germline, CDR1 GTSNPN and CDR2 SVGIG (reference sequence). The CDR3 runs to 14 residues. V gave up 3 bases and J gave up 7 bases; unmatched junction bases: 3. This entry is derived from a study of blood T cell repertoires in COVID-19. Study-wide context: The United States, Italy and Spain supplied acute and convalescent COVID-19 samples.

Original processing methods: It was from reference gene primer amplification that nucleated cell counts were estimated. Only in-frame clones appear in the TCRdb table, and some are missing; sequencing was by immunoSEQ multiplex PCR. Clonal size and the V and J genes are those of that table, whereas D and trimming came from the DNA. Of 160,000 or so clones in the sample, 82% were seen once. The clonotype originates from a woman between 65 and 79 years old with acute or convalescent COVID-19. The chain couples TRBV30 to TRBJ1-6; 10 nucleotides match TRBD1. Sequencing used peripheral blood. CDR3 nucleotides: TGTGCCTGGAGCCTGGGACAGGGGAATTCACCCCTCCACTTT. Translation: CAWSLGQGNSPLHF. Full variable domain (outside the CDR3, taken from reference TRBV30 and TRBJ1-6): SQTIHQWPATLVQPVGSPLSLECTVEGTSNPNLYWYRQAAGRGLQLLFYSVGIGQISSEVPQNLSASRPQDRQFILSSKKLLLSDSGFYLCAWSLGQGNSPLHFGNGTRLTVT.